The present TCR beta chain was sequenced within a study of shared clonotypes between healthy human individuals. Whole-study findings and limits: Read depth was anticipated to influence clonotype sharing among donors.

As concerns this clone: The antigen remains unidentified.

Method: immunoSEQ multiplex PCR; TCRdb's copy keeps in-frame clones and lacks some. The sample contains about 590,000 clones, 95% of which appear only once. Terminally differentiated effector memory CD45RA+ cells were excluded by CCR7 positive selection of CD45RO-negative cells. The CDR3 has 14 amino acids. With V trimmed by 5 bases and J by 3 bases, 3 bases remained unmatched. Germline values: CDR1 MDHEN, CDR2 SYDVKM. What was sequenced was naive CD8+ T cells sorted from blood. The receptor was isolated from a woman aged 25 to 39 in good health. The gene calls are TRBV28 and TRBJ2-7; 11 bases are shared with TRBD2. The CDR3 sequence is CASSALAGGYEQYF. In nucleotides, the CDR3 is TGTGCCAGCAGTGCGCTAGCGGGGGGCTACGAGCAGTACTTC.